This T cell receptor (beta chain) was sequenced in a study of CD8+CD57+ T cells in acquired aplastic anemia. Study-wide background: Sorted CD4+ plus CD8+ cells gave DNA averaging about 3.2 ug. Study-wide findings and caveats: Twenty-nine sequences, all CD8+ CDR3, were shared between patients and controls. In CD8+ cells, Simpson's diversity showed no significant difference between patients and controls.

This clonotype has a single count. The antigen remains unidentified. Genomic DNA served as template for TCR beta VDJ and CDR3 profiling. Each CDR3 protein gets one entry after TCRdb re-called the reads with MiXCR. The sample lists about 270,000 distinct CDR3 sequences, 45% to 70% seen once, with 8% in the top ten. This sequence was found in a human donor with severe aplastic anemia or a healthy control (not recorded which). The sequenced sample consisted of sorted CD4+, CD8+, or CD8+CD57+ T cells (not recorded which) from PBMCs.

This CDR3 reads CASSAREIHEQYF. The CDR3, as DNA: TGTGCCAGTAGCGCGCGGGAGATCCACGAGCAGTACTTC. V gene TRBV19 combines with J gene TRBJ2-7; 7 bases match TRBD2. Germline V gene sequence: CDR1 LNHDA, CDR2 SQIVND (reference sequence). CDR3 length: 13 residues. V shed 6 bases, J shed 5 bases, and the junction held 7 bases outside the gene matches. The full variable domain, with the rest looked up from reference TRBV19 and TRBJ2-7, is DGGITQSPKYLFRKEGQNVTLSCEQNLNHDAMYWYRQDPGQGLRLIYYSQIVNDFQKGDIAEGYSVSREKKESFPLTVTSAQKNPTAFYLCASSAREIHEQYFGPGTRLTVT.